This TCR beta chain derives from a study of T cells in Graves' hyperthyroidism and ophthalmopathy. Points from the study as a whole: Blood held most thyroid clonotypes expanded above 0.001 frequency.

The PBMCs were sourced from fresh peripheral blood (around 10 ml). In this sample, this clonotype turned up many times. Its matching antigen is unknown. Per the germline V gene, CDR1 is DFQATT and CDR2 is SNEGSKA (reference sequence). The CDR3 has 14 amino acids. V was pared by 4 bases and J by 4 bases, with 3 bases of the junction left unmatched. Using RNA transcripts as the source, TCR beta CDR3 regions were amplified. HTBI primers were employed in a first-round RT-PCR of the TCR CDR3. TCRdb reprocessed the multiplex PCR reads via MiXCR and lists one record per CDR3 protein. Of a few hundred thousand distinct CDR3 sequences listed, around 13% are singletons.

Sequenced input: blood. The receptor's source is a middle-aged woman with Graves' hyperthyroidism. The chain links TRBV20-1 to TRBJ1-4; 10 bases align to TRBD1. The CDR3 DNA is TGCAGTGCTAAAGGACAGGGGGTTAATGAAAAACTGTTTTTT. It translates to CSAKGQGVNEKLFF.